The present T cell receptor (beta chain) was sequenced within a study of CXCR3-negative and CXCR3-positive naive CD8 T cells. General study results and limits: Naive cells that were CXCR3-negative or CXCR3-positive used TRBV-TRBJ genes alike, while memory cells diverged.

cDNA libraries for TRB were generated by 5' RACE incorporating UMI labels. TCRdb reprocessed the 5' RACE reads and reports one entry per CDR3 protein, with no DNA. The sample holds roughly 70,000 distinct CDR3 sequences. CDR1 is SGHNT and CDR2 is YYREEE in the germline V gene (reference sequence). The CDR3 is made up of 14 amino acids. With regard to this clonotype: The antigen remains undetermined.

The rearrangement joins TRBV5-4 to TRBJ1-2; TCRdb calls TRBD1, which cannot be checked without DNA. The source is a human donor in good health. Some clones in this sample may be carry-over from other donors' samples. Sequenced input: naive CXCR3- CD8+ T cells from blood. Indicated subset: CD45RO-CCR7+CD27+CD95- naive CD8+ T cells lacking CXCR3 (TNR3-). CDR3: CASSLVPGDYGYTF.